This TCR beta chain was captured in a study of T cell repertoires in cytomegalovirus infection. Study in general: Selected CMV epitopes included recently identified HLA-C-restricted ones as well as well-studied HLA-B-restricted ones. The public TCR beta signatures pointed to both CMV infection and matching HLA type. Notes on the study in general: People with CMV and the relevant HLA were identified by cumulative public TCR beta family frequency. CMV-specific HLA-C-restricted TCR beta clonotypes dominated the ex vivo response.

This clonotype was detected many times. Its target is not known. The CDR3 runs 13 residues. The V gene lost 3 bases and the J gene lost 5 bases, with 14 bases spanning the gap. From germline, CDR1 is DFQATT and CDR2 SNEGSKA (reference sequence). TCRdb recomputed calls from the reads with MiXCR, one row per CDR3 protein. Seen here are about 340,000 distinct CDR3 sequences, about 29% observed once, and the top ten hold 15% to 25%. The specimen comprised cultured PBMCs, sampled from culture after CMV antigen stimulation. This clonotype was obtained from a human donor in good health (CMV status not recorded). Some clones in this sample may be carry-over from other donors' samples. The chain links TRBV20-1 to TRBJ2-7; D is unresolved. CDR3 protein: CSARLIGIDEQYF. The CDR3 nucleotides read TGCAGTGCTAGGCTCATTGGAATCGACGAGCAGTACTTC.